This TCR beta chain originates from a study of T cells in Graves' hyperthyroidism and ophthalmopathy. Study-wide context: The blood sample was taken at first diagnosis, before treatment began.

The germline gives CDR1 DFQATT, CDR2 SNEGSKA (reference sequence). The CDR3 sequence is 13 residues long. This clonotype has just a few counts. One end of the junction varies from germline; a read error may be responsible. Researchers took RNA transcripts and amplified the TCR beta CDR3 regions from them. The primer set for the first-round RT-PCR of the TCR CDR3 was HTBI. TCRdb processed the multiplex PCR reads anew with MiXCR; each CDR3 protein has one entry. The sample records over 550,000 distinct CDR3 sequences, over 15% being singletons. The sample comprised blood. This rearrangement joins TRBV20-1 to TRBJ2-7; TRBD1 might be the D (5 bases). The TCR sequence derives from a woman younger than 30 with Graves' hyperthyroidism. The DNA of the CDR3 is TGCAGTGCTAGAGGGAGTTACAGGTACGAGCAGTGCTTC. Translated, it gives CSARGSYRYEQCF.